This T cell receptor (beta chain) was recovered during a study of CD8 T cells in Susac syndrome. The CDR3 contains 13 residues. With 4 bases removed from V and 1 base from J, the gap between germline ends came to 7 bases. Germline V gene data show CDR1 as SGHDN and CDR2 as FVKESK. This clonotype was observed a single time. Roughly 0.45 to 1 ug RNA was reverse transcribed with random hexamers. TCRdb re-called the immunoSEQ multiplex PCR reads with MiXCR, one entry per CDR3 protein. Here the sample spans about 130,000 distinct CDR3 sequences, 90% to 95% being singletons. The sequence was obtained from a human donor in good health. The chain links TRBV14 to TRBJ1-1, with D unclear. Input material: CD4+ T cells from PBMCs. The CDR3 coding sequence is TGTGCCAGCAGCCCTCTTAGGAACACTGAAGCTTTCTTT. This codes for CASSPLRNTEAFF.